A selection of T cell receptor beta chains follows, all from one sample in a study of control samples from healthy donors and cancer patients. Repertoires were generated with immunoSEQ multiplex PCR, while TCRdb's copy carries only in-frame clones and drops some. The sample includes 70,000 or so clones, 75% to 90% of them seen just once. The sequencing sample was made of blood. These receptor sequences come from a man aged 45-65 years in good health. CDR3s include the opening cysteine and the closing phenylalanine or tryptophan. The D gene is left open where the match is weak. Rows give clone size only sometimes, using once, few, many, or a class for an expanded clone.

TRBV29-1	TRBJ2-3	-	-	TGCAGCGTTGATCCAGGGGATACGCAGTATTTT	CSVDPGDTQYF
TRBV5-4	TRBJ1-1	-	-	TGTGCCAGCAGCTCCTTGACGAACACTGAAGCTTTCTTT	CASSSLTNTEAFF
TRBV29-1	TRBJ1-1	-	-	TGCAGCGTTCTTGAATCGGGCTTCACCACTGAAGCTTTCTTT	CSVLESGFTTEAFF
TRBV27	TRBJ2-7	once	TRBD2	TGTGCCAGCAGCGGACTAGGGCCCAACGAGCAGTACTTC	CASSGLGPNEQYF
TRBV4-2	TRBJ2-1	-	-	TGTGCCAGCAGCCAAGGGCGGGACCGCTCCTACAATGAGCAGTTCTTC	CASSQGRDRSYNEQFF
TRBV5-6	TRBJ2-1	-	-	TGTGCCAGCAGCCGCGTTAATGAGCAGTTCTTC	CASSRVNEQFF
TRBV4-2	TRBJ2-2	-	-	TGTGCCAGCAGCCAAGCGCATGATTTCACCGGGGAGCTGTTTTTT	CASSQAHDFTGELFF
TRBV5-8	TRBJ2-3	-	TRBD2	TGTGCCAGCTCTGGTGGCCTAGCGGTCACAGATACGCAGTATTTT	CASSGGLAVTDTQYF
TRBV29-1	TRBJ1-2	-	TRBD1	TGCAGCGTTGAAAACGAAGCGACAGGGGGGTTAAAGCATGGCTACACCTTC	CSVENEATGGLKHGYTF
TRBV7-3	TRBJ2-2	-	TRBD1	TGTGCCAGCGGATCAGGGGGCGGCGGGGAGCTGTTTTTT	CASGSGGGGELFF
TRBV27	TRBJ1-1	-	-	TGTGCCAGCAGTTTAGCCATCAAGGAGGAAGCTTTCTTT	CASSLAIKEEAFF
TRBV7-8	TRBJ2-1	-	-	TGTGCCAGCAGCATGCACCGGAGGGCGAACCCCTACAATGAGCAGTTCTTC	CASSMHRRANPYNEQFF
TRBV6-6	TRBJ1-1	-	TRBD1	TGTGCCAGCAGTAATCCTCGACAGGGTGCGTTTGAAGCTTTCTTT	CASSNPRQGAFEAFF
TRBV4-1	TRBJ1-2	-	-	TGCGCCAGCAGCTCACCAACAAGCCGGGCCTCGCATCACTACACCTTC	CASSSPTSRASHHYTF
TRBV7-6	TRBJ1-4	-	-	TGTGCCAGCAGTCTTAGACCCATCCCCTCAACTAATGAAAAACTGTTTTTT	CASSLRPIPSTNEKLFF
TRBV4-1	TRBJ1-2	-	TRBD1	TGCGCCAGCAGCCAAGGGGACAGGGGCATGTACGGCTACACCTTC	CASSQGDRGMYGYTF
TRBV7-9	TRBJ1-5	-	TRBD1	TGTGCCAGCAGCCCTGACAGGGTAGGCAATCAGCCCCAGCATTTT	CASSPDRVGNQPQHF
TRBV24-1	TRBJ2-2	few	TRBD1	TGTGCCACCAGTGATTTTACTCGGACAGGGGAAGGCAGGAAGAAAGCGAACACCGGGGAGCTGTTTTTT	CATSDFTRTGEGRKKANTGELFF
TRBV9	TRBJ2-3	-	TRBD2	TGTGCCAGCAACCGACTAGCGGGAGGGCGGGATACGCAGTATTTT	CASNRLAGGRDTQYF
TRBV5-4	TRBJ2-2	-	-	TGTGCCAGCAGCCCGGCGGTCGTAGGGAACACCGGGGAGCTGTTTTTT	CASSPAVVGNTGELFF
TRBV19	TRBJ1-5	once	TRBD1	TGTGCCAGTAAAGGAACAGGGGGCCCTAGCAATCAGCCCCAGCATTTT	CASKGTGGPSNQPQHF
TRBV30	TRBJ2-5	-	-	TGTGCCTGGAGCACGGGGATCCAAGAGACCCAGTACTTC	CAWSTGIQETQYF
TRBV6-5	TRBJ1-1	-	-	TGTGCCAGCACCTCGAAGACGGGGGCTTTCTTT	CASTSKTGAFF
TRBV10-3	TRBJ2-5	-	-	TGTGCCATCAGTGAGTCGGAAAAGGGGCAAGAGACCCAGTACTTC	CAISESEKGQETQYF
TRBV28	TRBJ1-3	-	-	TGTGCCAGCGCCGGGCCCCCTCTCTCTGGAAACACCATATATTTT	CASAGPPLSGNTIYF
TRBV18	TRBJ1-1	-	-	TGTGCCAGCTCACCAAAGTCTGAAGCTTTCTTT	CASSPKSEAFF
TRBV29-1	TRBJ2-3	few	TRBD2	TGCAGCGTCGGTTATCAAGCGGGGGGGACAGATACGCAGTATTTT	CSVGYQAGGTDTQYF
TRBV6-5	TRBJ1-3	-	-	TGTGCCAGCAGTTACAGGGGATCTGGAAACACCATATATTTT	CASSYRGSGNTIYF
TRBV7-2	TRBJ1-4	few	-	TGTGCCAGCAGTGGGGGACTAGGAGAAAAACTGTTTTTT	CASSGGLGEKLFF
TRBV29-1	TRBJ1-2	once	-	TGCAGCGTTGGAGGGGGGAGCGATGGCTACACCTTC	CSVGGGSDGYTF
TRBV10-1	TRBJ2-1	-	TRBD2	TGCGCCAGCAGTGAGTTGAGCGGGAGTACGGATGAGCAGTTCTTC	CASSELSGSTDEQFF
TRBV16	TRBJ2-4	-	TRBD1	TGTGCCAGCAGCCCTCCAGGGGGCGTCAAAAACATTCAGTACTTC	CASSPPGGVKNIQYF
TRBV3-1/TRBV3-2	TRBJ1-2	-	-	TGTGCCAGCAGCCACCTCCGGGCCCAATATGGCTACACCTTC	CASSHLRAQYGYTF
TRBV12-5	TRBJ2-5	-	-	TGTGCTAGTGGTTCCATCGGTGGGACGACCCAGTACTTC	CASGSIGGTTQYF
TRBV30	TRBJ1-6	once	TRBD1	TGTGCCTCAACAGGGGGGTATTCACCCCTCCACTTT	CASTGGYSPLHF
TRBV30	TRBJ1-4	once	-	TGTGCCTGGAGTGTACGCGGGGTAACTAATGAAAAACTGTTTTTT	CAWSVRGVTNEKLFF
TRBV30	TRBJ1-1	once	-	TGTGCCTTTACTGGACAGACGAACACTGAAGCTTTCTTT	CAFTGQTNTEAFF
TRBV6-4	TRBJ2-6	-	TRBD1	TGTGCCAGCAGTTTGACAGGGGGCGCCTCTGGGGCCAACGTCCTGACTTTC	CASSLTGGASGANVLTF
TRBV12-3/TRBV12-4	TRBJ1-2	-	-	TGTGCCAGCAGTTTAGCGTGGGTCTATGGCTACACCTTC	CASSLAWVYGYTF
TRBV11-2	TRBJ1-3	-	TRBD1	TGTGCCAGCAGTGAACCGACAGGGAGCTCTGGAAACACCATATATTTT	CASSEPTGSSGNTIYF
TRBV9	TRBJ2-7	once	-	TGTGCCAGCAGCGTAAGGGCCCAGGCGGGCTCCTACGAGCAGTACTTC	CASSVRAQAGSYEQYF
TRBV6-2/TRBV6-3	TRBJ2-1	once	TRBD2	TGTGCCAGCAGTTACTATTTCGGGACTAACTACAATGAGCAGTTCTTC	CASSYYFGTNYNEQFF
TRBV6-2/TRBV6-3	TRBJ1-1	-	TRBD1	TGTGCCAGCAGCTCGGACAGGGGGTCGGGGAACACTGAAGCTTTCTTT	CASSSDRGSGNTEAFF
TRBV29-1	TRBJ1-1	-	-	TGCAGCACCAAGGGAGGGCAGAACACTGAAGCTTTCTTT	CSTKGGQNTEAFF
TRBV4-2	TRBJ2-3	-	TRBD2	TGTGCCAGCAGCCAAGCGGTAACTAGCGGGGGGGCAGCAGATACGCAGTATTTT	CASSQAVTSGGAADTQYF